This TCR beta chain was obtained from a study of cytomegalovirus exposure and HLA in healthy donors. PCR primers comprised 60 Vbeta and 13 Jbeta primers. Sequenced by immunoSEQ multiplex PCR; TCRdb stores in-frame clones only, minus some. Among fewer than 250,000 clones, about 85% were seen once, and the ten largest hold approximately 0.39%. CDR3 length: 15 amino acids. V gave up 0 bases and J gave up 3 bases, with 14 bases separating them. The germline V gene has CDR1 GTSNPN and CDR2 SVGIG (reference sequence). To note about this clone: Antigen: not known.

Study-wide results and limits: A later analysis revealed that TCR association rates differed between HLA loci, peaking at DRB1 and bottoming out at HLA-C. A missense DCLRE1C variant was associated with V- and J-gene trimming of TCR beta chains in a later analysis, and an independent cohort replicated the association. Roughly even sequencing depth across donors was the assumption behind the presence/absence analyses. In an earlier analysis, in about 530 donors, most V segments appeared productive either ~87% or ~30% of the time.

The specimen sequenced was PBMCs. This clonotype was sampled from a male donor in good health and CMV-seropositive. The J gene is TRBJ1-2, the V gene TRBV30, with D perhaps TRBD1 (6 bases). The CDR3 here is CAWSVSRGGHYGYTF. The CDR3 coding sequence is TGTGCCTGGAGTGTATCTAGGGGGGGGCACTATGGCTACACCTTC.